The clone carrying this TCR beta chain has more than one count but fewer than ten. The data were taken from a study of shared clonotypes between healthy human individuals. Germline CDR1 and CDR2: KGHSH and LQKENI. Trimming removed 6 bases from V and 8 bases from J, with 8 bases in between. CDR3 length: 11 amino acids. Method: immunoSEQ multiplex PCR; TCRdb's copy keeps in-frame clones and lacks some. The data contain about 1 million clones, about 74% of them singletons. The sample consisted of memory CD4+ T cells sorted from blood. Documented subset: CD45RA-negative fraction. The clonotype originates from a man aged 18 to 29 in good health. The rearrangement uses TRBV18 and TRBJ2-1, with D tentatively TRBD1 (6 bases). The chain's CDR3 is CASSQGYEQFF. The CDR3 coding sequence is TGTGCCAGCTCGCAGGGGTATGAGCAGTTCTTC.